This is a list of T cell receptor beta chains from one sample in a study of blood T cell repertoires in COVID-19. Assay used: immunoSEQ multiplex PCR; TCRdb lists only in-frame clones, some missing. The data contain about 250,000 clones, 86% of them seen just once; the ten biggest clones take up roughly 5.2%. The material sequenced was peripheral blood. All receptors come from an elderly woman with COVID-19, enrolled during active disease. Each CDR3 is given without its conserved first and last residue.

J gene,V gene,CDR3 protein
TRBJ2-1,TRBV5-4,ASSAAAGQGYNEQF
TRBJ2-7,TRBV27,ASGLDRAYEQY
TRBJ1-4,TRBV9,ASSPRQAPTNEKLF
TRBJ1-5,TRBV28,ASSTTGTAISMKYSNQPQH
TRBJ1-1,TRBV6-1,ASSEGYRRGEAF
TRBJ2-7,TRBV28,ASRDGGLSYEQY
TRBJ1-1,TRBV7-3,ASSPSRDRGNEAF
TRBJ1-1,TRBV6-5,ASSLRQNTEAF
TRBJ1-5,TRBV28,ASSFGGNQPQH
TRBJ2-2,TRBV24-1,ATSDFSGDGLF
TRBJ1-1,TRBV3-1/TRBV3-2,ASSGTNRDTEAF
TRBJ1-4,TRBV6-1,ASSEWAQGTTNEKLF
TRBJ1-5,TRBV7-9,ASSLEVGGNQPQH
TRBJ1-6,TRBV2,ASNRVGPNSPLH
TRBJ1-1,TRBV12-3/TRBV12-4,ASSTGGSTEAF
TRBJ2-5,TRBV24-1,ATSETGTGQETQY
TRBJ1-1,TRBV11-2,ASSPDTEAF
TRBJ1-2,TRBV10-3,AISEPLSNYGYT